What follows describes a single TCR beta chain. Study donors comprised healthy, HIV-negative adults devoid of recent acute infection or vaccination. The CDR3 runs to 12 residues. The V end was cut by 6 bases, the J end by 8 bases, with 11 bases between. Germline CDR1 is SGHTA and CDR2 is FQGNSA. About 30,000 T cell genomes (roughly 190 ng DNA) went into each sorted-subset replicate. Data came from immunoSEQ multiplex PCR; TCRdb stores just in-frame clones and leaves some out. The data show about 2.4 million clones, with approximately 94% seen just once and approximately 0.36% held by the top ten. These data come from a study of shared clonotypes between healthy human individuals.

This rearrangement joins TRBV7-2 to TRBJ2-1; tentative D call: TRBD1 (6 bases). This clonotype was obtained from a man younger than 30 in good health. Some clones in this sample may be carry-over from other donors' samples. Sequencing input: naive CD4+ T cells from PBMCs. Described subset: CD45RA+ positively selected. The CDR3 loop reads CASRPQGDEQFF. The CDR3 bases are TGTGCCAGCAGACCACAGGGCGATGAGCAGTTCTTC.